The entry below gives a single T cell receptor beta chain sequence along with its context. With 6 bases clipped from V and 6 bases from J, the junction kept 7 bases outside the gene matches. Germline V CDR1 and CDR2: MDHEN, SYDVKM. The CDR3 has 14 residues. The sample is drawn from a study of cytomegalovirus exposure and HLA in healthy donors. PCR primers comprised 60 Vbeta and 13 Jbeta primers. Clones were sequenced by immunoSEQ multiplex PCR, and TCRdb holds only the in-frame ones, with some missing. The sample holds 250,000 to 350,000 clones, roughly 89% seen once. The genes are TRBV28 and TRBJ1-5; 8 bases are shared with TRBD1. The sequenced sample consisted of PBMCs. The sequence was obtained from a man aged 35-49 years in good health and CMV-seropositive. The chain's CDR3 is CASRIQGEGQPQHF. CDR3 nucleotides: TGTGCCAGCAGGATACAGGGGGAAGGTCAGCCCCAGCATTTT.